This TCR beta chain was retrieved from a study of T cell responses to AZD1222 COVID-19 vaccine. The data were produced by immunoSEQ multiplex PCR, yet TCRdb's version contains in-frame clones alone and is incomplete. The sample shows about 100,000 clones, 75% to 90% of them seen only once. This material consisted of peripheral blood, taken on day 0 of AZD1222 vaccination. The source is an adult in good health.

In DNA, the CDR3 is TGTGCCACCAGTGAGCCCGGGACTAGCGGGAGGCCGTACAATGAGCAGTTCTTC. Its protein is CATSEPGTSGRPYNEQFF. V and J are TRBV24-1 and TRBJ2-1; 15 bases match TRBD2. Trimming at V came to 4 bases and at J to 4 bases, leaving 7 bases not matched to a gene. The CDR3 runs 18 residues. Germline CDR1 reads KGHDR; CDR2 reads SFDVKD.